The 23 T cell receptor beta chains below come from one sample, sequenced in a study of blood T cell repertoires in COVID-19. TCRdb keeps only in-frame clones here, not all; method: immunoSEQ multiplex PCR. The sample holds around 150,000 clones, roughly 90% seen once. Sequencing input: peripheral blood. These receptor sequences come from a woman aged 55-70 years with active or convalescent COVID-19.

V is TRBV5-1 and J is TRBJ1-1; 10 bases agree with TRBD1. This CDR3 comprises 13 residues. Germline-derived CDR1 and CDR2 are SGHRS and YFSETQ. V was clipped by 7 bases and J by 3 bases; unmatched bases: 3. This CDR3 is CASQGQGDTEAFF. The DNA of the CDR3 is TGCGCCAGCCAAGGACAGGGGGACACTGAAGCTTTCTTT.

The gene calls are TRBV7-2 and TRBJ2-5, with 7 bases identical to TRBD2. The V gene's germline CDR1 is SGHTA and CDR2 FQGNSA. This CDR3 is built from 15 residues. V was clipped by 3 bases and J by 3 bases; unmatched bases: 7. The CDR3, as DNA: TGTGCCAGCAGCTTGGGCTCGGGAGGAAAAGAGACCCAGTACTTC. Translating it yields CASSLGSGGKETQYF. The complete variable domain, with remaining parts taken from reference TRBV7-2 and TRBJ2-5, reads GAGVSQSPSNKVTEKGKDVELRCDPISGHTALYWYRQSLGQGLEFLIYFQGNSAPDKSGLPSDRFSAERTGGSVSTLTIQRTQQEDSAVYLCASSLGSGGKETQYFGPGTRLLVL.

Note on this clone: The sample contains more than one DNA sequence encoding this CDR3. This chain uses TRBV12-3 or TRBV12-4 with TRBJ1-2; a weak D match, TRBD1 (6 bases). V lost 6 bases and J lost 4, with 12 bases in between. This CDR3 spans 13 amino acids. CDR3 protein: CASSLGQAYGYTF. CDR3 coding DNA: TGTGCCAGCAGCCTGGGACAAGCCTATGGCTACACCTTC.

The chain couples TRBV10-1 to TRBJ2-1; TRBD1 aligns across 8 bases. This CDR3 comprises 14 residues. Germline loops: CDR1 WNHNN, CDR2 SYGVQD (reference sequence). The trim removed 4 bases at V and 6 bases at J, leaving 5 bases unmatched. The CDR3 here is CASSGTGQGNEQFF. CDR3 DNA sequence: TGCGCCAGCAGTGGGACAGGGCAAGGCAATGAGCAGTTCTTC.

The chain uses TRBV7-9 and TRBJ1-2; 8 nucleotides align to TRBD1. The CDR3 totals 15 residues. The V gene end was trimmed by 2 bases and the J gene end by 5 bases; junction bases not matched to a gene: 7. Germline loops: CDR1 SEHNR, CDR2 FQNEAQ (reference sequence). In DNA form, the CDR3 reads TGTGCCAGCAGCTTACCCGACAGGGGCGGGTATGGCTACACCTTC. It encodes CASSLPDRGGYGYTF. The whole variable domain, filled in from reference TRBV7-9 and TRBJ1-2, reads DTGVSQNPRHKITKRGQNVTFRCDPISEHNRLYWYRQTLGQGPEFLTYFQNEAQLEKSRLLSDRFSAERPKGSFSTLEIQRTEQGDSAMYLCASSLPDRGGYGYTFGSGTRLTVV.

J is TRBJ1-3 and V is TRBV7-2; D perhaps matches TRBD1 (5 bases). V lost 4 bases, J lost 4 bases, and 14 bases lay in between. The CDR3 runs 15 residues. Germline V lookup: CDR1 SGHTA, CDR2 FQGNSA. CDR3 amino acids: CASSSGRGSGNTIYF. In nucleotides, the CDR3 is TGTGCCAGCAGCTCCGGAAGGGGATCCGGAAACACCATATATTTT.

The V call is TRBV6-6, the J call TRBJ1-2, with D possibly being TRBD1 (6 bases). V lost 2 bases, J lost 6 bases, and 10 bases lay in between. This CDR3 has 13 amino acids. Germline CDR1 MNHNY, CDR2 SVGAGI (reference sequence). The CDR3 coding sequence is TGTGCCAGCAGTTACGCGGCAGGGGATGGCTACACCTTC. The encoded protein is CASSYAAGDGYTF.

The CDR3 nucleotides are TGTGCCAGCAGCTTACGGGGCACAGATACGCAGTATTTT. Encoded protein: CASSLRGTDTQYF. This chain connects TRBV5-6 to TRBJ2-3; the D is unclear. This CDR3 is built from 13 residues. Germline CDR1 reads SGHDT; CDR2 reads YYEEEE. Trimming removed 2 bases from V and 1 base from J, with 5 bases in between.

J is TRBJ1-4 and V is TRBV9; D is perhaps TRBD1 (6 bases). Germline V CDR1 and CDR2: SGDLS, YYNGEE. The CDR3 length is 15 residues. Trimming stripped 0 bases from V and 8 bases from J, with 14 bases between. The CDR3 region is CASSVEGRGEEKLFF. The CDR3 bases are TGTGCCAGCAGCGTAGAGGGCAGGGGTGAAGAAAAACTGTTTTTT.

This chain links TRBV7-2 with TRBJ1-2; weak D call: TRBD1 (5 bases). V gave up 1 base and J gave up 0 bases, with 9 bases separating them. The CDR3 has 15 residues. The germline CDR1 and CDR2 sequences are SGHTA and FQGNSA. CDR3: CASSLVQGSNYGYTF. CDR3 DNA sequence: TGTGCCAGCAGCTTAGTTCAGGGTTCTAACTATGGCTACACCTTC. The full variable domain, in which reference TRBV7-2 and TRBJ1-2 provide the parts outside the CDR3, is GAGVSQSPSNKVTEKGKDVELRCDPISGHTALYWYRQSLGQGLEFLIYFQGNSAPDKSGLPSDRFSAERTGGSVSTLTIQRTQQEDSAVYLCASSLVQGSNYGYTFGSGTRLTVV.

The J gene is TRBJ2-1, the V gene TRBV9, with TRBD1 matching over 8 bases. The V gene's germline CDR1 is SGDLS and CDR2 YYNGEE. The J segment lost 4 bases and the V segment lost 3 bases, leaving 12 bases of the junction unmatched. The CDR3 loop spans 17 amino acids. The CDR3 DNA reads TGTGCCAGCAGCGCCCGACAGGGGTCCGGTGGATACAATGAGCAGTTCTTC. As protein: CASSARQGSGGYNEQFF.

The table lists this clone with a few counts. The chain joins TRBV6-6 to TRBJ1-3; D is unclear. The length of the CDR3 is 16 residues. V was pared by 5 bases and J by 3 bases, with 17 bases between. Per germline, CDR1 MNHNY and CDR2 SVGAGI (reference sequence). The DNA of the CDR3 is TGTGCCAGCAGTCGGCCTATTGCTTCCCATGGAAACACCATATATTTT. Translated, it gives CASSRPIASHGNTIYF.

The chain is built from TRBV18 and TRBJ2-7; 8 bases align to TRBD1. Per the germline V gene, CDR1 is KGHSH and CDR2 is LQKENI. V shed 3 bases and J 2 bases; nucleotides not matched to a gene: 6. This CDR3 is built from 15 residues. In nucleotides, the CDR3 is TGTGCCAGCTCACCTGGGACAGGTTTACCCTACGAGCAGTACTTC. Translated, it gives CASSPGTGLPYEQYF.

The chain recombines TRBV13 with TRBJ2-2; TRBD1 matches at 8 bases. The V and J ends lost 5 bases and 1 base, in that order; junction bases with no gene match: 6. The CDR3 length is 16 residues. Germline lookup yields CDR1 PRHDT and CDR2 FYEKMQ (reference sequence). Here the CDR3 reads CASSRRQGLNTGELFF. The CDR3 nucleotides read TGTGCCAGCAGCCGGAGACAGGGGCTGAACACCGGGGAGCTGTTTTTT.

This chain joins TRBV3-1 (or the pseudogene TRBV3-2) and TRBJ2-5; 9 bases are a match to TRBD1. The trim removed 1 base at V and 7 bases at J, leaving 13 bases unmatched. The germline CDR1 and CDR2 sequences are LGHDT and YNNKEL (reference sequence). CDR3 length: 17 amino acids. As DNA, the CDR3 is TGTGCCAGCAGCCAAGGGTCCGGACAGGGGAGAAAGGGGACCCAGTACTTC. It specifies CASSQGSGQGRKGTQYF.

Note on this clone: The same CDR3 can be traced to other DNA sequences in this sample. The chain recombines TRBV7-2 with TRBJ1-4; 9 nucleotides line up with TRBD1. The CDR3 runs 15 residues. The trim removed 1 base at V and 5 bases at J, leaving 2 bases unmatched. From germline, CDR1 is SGHTA and CDR2 FQGNSA. The CDR3 sequence: CASSLVGTGNEKLFF. CDR3 coding DNA: TGTGCCAGCAGCTTAGTCGGGACAGGGAATGAAAAACTGTTTTTT.

V is TRBV18 and J is TRBJ2-7, with TRBD2 matching 7 bases. V trimming: 3 bases; J trimming: 2 bases; junction bases outside the gene matches: 4. The CDR3 is 14 amino acids. Looked up from germline, CDR1 is KGHSH and CDR2 is LQKENI. This chain's CDR3 is CASSPGREPYEQYF. The CDR3 DNA reads as TGTGCCAGCTCACCGGGGCGGGAGCCCTACGAGCAGTACTTC.

V and J are TRBV5-5 and TRBJ2-1; 8 bases align to TRBD1. This CDR3 spans 16 amino acids. The V and J ends lost 0 bases and 6 bases, in that order; junction bases with no gene match: 8. The germline V gene encodes CDR1 SGHKS and CDR2 YYEKEE (reference sequence). CDR3 region: CASSLAVGTGFNEQFF. The CDR3 coding sequence is TGTGCCAGCAGCTTGGCCGTGGGGACAGGTTTCAATGAGCAGTTCTTC.

The rearrangement uses TRBV11-1 and TRBJ1-6, with 9 bases aligning to TRBD1. CDR1 and CDR2 from the germline V gene are SGHAT and FQDESV (reference sequence). The V and J ends lost 5 bases and 6 bases, in that order; junction bases with no gene match: 2. CDR3 length equals 14 residues. In nucleotides, the CDR3 is TGTGCCAGCAGCCTGGGACAGGGTAATTCACCCCTCCACTTT. Residues: CASSLGQGNSPLHF.

The chain is built from TRBV12-5 and TRBJ2-3, with 9 bases aligning to TRBD2. There are 16 residues in the CDR3. Trimming took 0 bases from V and 4 from J; bases not matched to a gene: 5. Germline CDR1 and CDR2: LGHNT and FRNRAP. Written as DNA, the CDR3 is TGTGCTAGTGGTTTGGTACTTAGCGGGGGAGCAGATACGCAGTATTTT. Translation: CASGLVLSGGADTQYF.

This chain uses TRBV4-1 with TRBJ1-5; maybe TRBD1 (5 bases). The CDR3 runs to 17 residues. Per germline, CDR1 MGHRA and CDR2 YSYEKL. V lost 3 bases to trimming and J lost 0 bases, with 15 bases between them. The chain's CDR3 is CASSQYGGGNSNQPQHF. The CDR3 DNA sequence: TGCGCCAGCAGCCAGTACGGGGGGGGAAATAGCAATCAGCCCCAGCATTTT.

The chain is built from TRBV5-8 and TRBJ1-4, with TRBD1 identical over 9 bases. Germline CDR1 and CDR2: SGHTS and YDEGEE. There are 15 residues in the CDR3. V lost 4 bases to trimming and J lost 5 bases; unmatched junction nucleotides: 6. CDR3 DNA: TGTGCCAGCAGCCCTACAGGGGGCAGGAATGAAAAACTGTTTTTT. Protein product: CASSPTGGRNEKLFF.

The chain recombines TRBV19 with TRBJ1-4; D unclear. Germline V gene data show CDR1 as LNHDA and CDR2 as SQIVND (reference sequence). The CDR3 runs to 11 residues. V was clipped by 6 bases and J by 5 bases, with 4 bases between them. The CDR3 region is CASRQNEKLFF. Written as DNA, the CDR3 is TGTGCCAGTAGGCAGAATGAAAAACTGTTTTTT. The full variable domain, rest sourced from reference TRBV19 and TRBJ1-4, is DGGITQSPKYLFRKEGQNVTLSCEQNLNHDAMYWYRQDPGQGLRLIYYSQIVNDFQKGDIAEGYSVSREKKESFPLTVTSAQKNPTAFYLCASRQNEKLFFGSGTQLSVL.